One sample yielded the 26 T cell receptor beta chains listed below, sequenced in a study of T cell responses to AZD1222 COVID-19 vaccine. The data were produced by immunoSEQ multiplex PCR, yet TCRdb's version contains in-frame clones alone and is incomplete. The sample lists about 100,000 clones; around 91% were seen once. Sequenced here: peripheral blood, sampled on day 0 of AZD1222 vaccination. The origin of the receptors is an adult in good health.

The rearrangement joins TRBV7-9 to TRBJ2-1, with TRBD2 matching 8 bases. Trimming removed 5 bases from V and 4 bases from J; junction bases left unmatched: 13. The CDR3 runs to 17 residues. Germline CDR1 and CDR2: SEHNR and FQNEAQ (reference sequence). The DNA of the CDR3 is TGTGCCAGCAGCGCACCCCAGTCGGGGGGGAATTACAATGAGCAGTTCTTC. This encodes CASSAPQSGGNYNEQFF.

J is TRBJ1-1 and V is TRBV6-5; 7 bases map to TRBD1. V lost 5 bases to trimming and J lost 3 bases; unmatched junction nucleotides: 6. Germline-derived CDR1 and CDR2 are MNHEY and SVGAGI. This CDR3 has 14 residues. The DNA for the CDR3 is TGTGCCAGCAGTCCAACAGGGGCGGACACTGAAGCTTTCTTT. Its protein product is CASSPTGADTEAFF.

The chain joins TRBV5-4 to TRBJ2-3; 8 nucleotides match TRBD2. The length of the CDR3 is 15 residues. Trimming cost V 0 bases and J 1 base; bases outside gene matches: 1. The germline CDR1 and CDR2 sequences are SGHNT and YYREEE (reference sequence). This CDR3 reads CASSLERGRTDTQYF. The CDR3 nucleotides read TGTGCCAGCAGCTTGGAGCGGGGGCGCACAGATACGCAGTATTTT.

This chain joins TRBV6-1 and TRBJ1-4; TRBD1 matches at 10 bases. With 2 bases clipped from V and 7 bases from J, the junction kept 7 bases outside the gene matches. Per germline, CDR1 MNHNS and CDR2 SASEGT. This CDR3 region has 16 residues. The CDR3 nucleotides read TGTGCCAGCAGTGAAACCCCGGGACAGGGGTCTGAAAAACTGTTTTTT. It is translated as CASSETPGQGSEKLFF.

The chain recombines TRBV4-3 with TRBJ2-1, with TRBD2 identical over 12 bases. Germline CDR1 and CDR2: LGHNA and YSLEER. V gave up 0 bases and J gave up 8 bases; unmatched junction bases: 11. The CDR3 is made up of 18 amino acids. DNA of the CDR3: TGCGCCAGCAGCCAAGATAGTTCTAGCGGGGGGGCTGGGGATGAGCAGTTCTTC. It yields the protein CASSQDSSSGGAGDEQFF.

The chain links TRBV6-5 to TRBJ1-2, with D possibly matching TRBD1 (6 bases). Deletions cut 6 bases from V and 6 bases from J, with 14 bases between. The CDR3 contains 13 residues. In germline, CDR1 is MNHEY, CDR2 SVGAGI. Here the CDR3 reads CASSLTGSDGYTF. In nucleotides, the CDR3 is TGTGCCAGCAGCTTAACAGGGTCCGATGGCTACACCTTC.

The genes are TRBV19 and TRBJ2-3, with a possible D match to TRBD1 (5 bases). V was shortened by 3 bases and J by 6 bases, with 10 bases between the two germline ends. CDR1 LNHDA and CDR2 SQIVND come from the germline V gene (reference sequence). CDR3 size: 13 residues. CDR3 bases: TGTGCCAGTAGTATTCAAGGGGCGGATACGCAGTATTTT. It is translated as CASSIQGADTQYF.

The rearrangement uses TRBV7-3 and TRBJ2-1; 8 bases are a match to TRBD2. Unmatched junction bases numbered 10, after V lost 3 bases and J lost 6 bases. The CDR3 is 16 amino acids. Germline V CDR1 and CDR2: SGHTA, FQGTGA. CDR3 nucleotide sequence: TGTGCCAGCAGCTTGACTACTAGCGGTTCGGGCAATGAGCAGTTCTTC. It specifies CASSLTTSGSGNEQFF.

The chain is built from TRBV3-1 (or the pseudogene TRBV3-2) and TRBJ2-5; D might be TRBD2 (7 bases). The CDR3 contains 13 residues. Trimming left V 8 bases short and J 5 bases short, with 15 bases between. Germline CDR1 and CDR2: LGHDT and YNNKEL (reference sequence). CDR3 bases: TGTGCCAGCCGGGGGGCGGCTGGTGAGACCCAGTACTTC. Its translation: CASRGAAGETQYF.

The chain couples TRBV27 to TRBJ1-3; 8 bases map to TRBD1. With 5 bases clipped from V and 0 bases from J, the junction kept 6 bases outside the gene matches. The germline V gene has CDR1 MNHEY and CDR2 SMNVEV (reference sequence). This CDR3 has 16 amino acids. DNA for the CDR3: TGTGCCAGCAGTGATCAGGGGGCACCCTCTGGAAACACCATATATTTT. Encoded protein: CASSDQGAPSGNTIYF.

Here the CDR3 reads CASSVRTVANTGELFF. The CDR3 bases are TGTGCCAGCAGTGTTCGGACAGTCGCGAACACCGGGGAGCTGTTTTTT. The chain recombines TRBV2 with TRBJ2-2, with a tentative D call TRBD1 (6 bases). Germline values: CDR1 SNHLY, CDR2 FYNNEI. The CDR3 loop spans 16 amino acids. Trimming took off 4 bases at V and 0 bases at J, with 12 bases between the two ends.

The rearrangement uses TRBV4-1 and TRBJ2-1, with 8 nucleotides matching TRBD1. Germline-derived CDR1 and CDR2 are MGHRA and YSYEKL. J gave up 7 bases and V 2 bases, and 10 bases lay outside the gene matches. The CDR3 contains 16 residues. The DNA of the CDR3 is TGCGCCAGCAGCCAAACCGGACAGGGCATAGGGAATGAGCAGTTCTTC. Amino acid sequence: CASSQTGQGIGNEQFF.

The chain couples TRBV14 to TRBJ1-6; D is ambiguous. From germline, CDR1 is SGHDN and CDR2 FVKESK. Trimming removed 4 bases at V and 6 bases at J, with 7 bases between. The CDR3 covers 13 residues. DNA for the CDR3: TGTGCCAGCAGCCGCCAGCCTAATTCACCCCTCCACTTT. Its translation: CASSRQPNSPLHF.

This rearrangement joins TRBV27 to TRBJ2-1; TRBD1 matches at 7 bases. J lost 4 bases, V lost 5 bases, and 11 bases had no gene match. The CDR3 runs 16 residues. Germline CDR1 reads MNHEY; CDR2 reads SMNVEV (reference sequence). The CDR3: CASSTPTTGLYNEQFF. CDR3 nucleotide sequence: TGTGCCAGCAGTACACCAACGACAGGGTTGTACAATGAGCAGTTCTTC.

This sequence joins TRBV7-2 and TRBJ1-4; maybe TRBD1 (5 bases). Trimming cost V 2 bases and J 4 bases, with 11 bases left between them. This CDR3 has 15 amino acids. Germline CDR1 is SGHTA and CDR2 is FQGNSA. The CDR3 spells CASSLKIQGNEKLFF. CDR3 DNA sequence: TGTGCCAGCAGCTTAAAAATTCAGGGTAATGAAAAACTGTTTTTT.

The chain recombines TRBV5-1 with TRBJ2-7, with D unclear. The CDR3 loop spans 13 amino acids. V shed 1 base and J shed 6 bases, with 11 bases lying between them. Looked up from germline, CDR1 is SGHRS and CDR2 is YFSETQ. CDR3 in amino acids: CASSLSPSGEQYF. CDR3 coding DNA: TGCGCCAGCAGCTTGTCACCTTCCGGCGAGCAGTACTTC.

The chain uses TRBV2 and TRBJ2-5; TRBD2 agrees at 8 bases. After removal of 4 bases from V and 2 bases from J, the junction contained 6 bases not matched to a gene. CDR1 is SNHLY, CDR2 FYNNEI, per germline. The CDR3 sequence is 15 residues long. The DNA for the CDR3 is TGTGCCAGCAGTGTGGAGCGGGGGATACAAGAGACCCAGTACTTC. It encodes CASSVERGIQETQYF.

CDR3 loop: CASSQDPGANNYGYTF. The CDR3 coding sequence is TGCGCCAGCAGCCAAGATCCAGGGGCTAATAACTATGGCTACACCTTC. This chain uses TRBV4-3 with TRBJ1-2, with D tentatively TRBD1 (6 bases). The CDR3 consists of 16 residues. Trimming removed 0 bases at V and 1 base at J, with 12 bases between. The germline V gene encodes CDR1 LGHNA and CDR2 YSLEER.

The chain recombines TRBV2 with TRBJ1-2; no clear D. V was pared by 7 bases and J by 4 bases, with 13 bases between. The CDR3 runs to 13 residues. Germline-derived CDR1 and CDR2 are SNHLY and FYNNEI. CDR3 DNA: TGTGCCAGCACGCTTTGGTCAAGCTATGGCTACACCTTC. Amino acid sequence: CASTLWSSYGYTF.

The gene calls are TRBV6-5 and TRBJ2-7, with 7 bases aligning to TRBD1. The CDR3 extends over 13 amino acids. J lost 5 bases, V lost 8 bases, and 9 bases had no gene match. Germline-derived CDR1 and CDR2 are MNHEY and SVGAGI. The CDR3 sequence: CASVGQQGDEQYF. CDR3 nucleotide sequence: TGTGCCAGCGTCGGACAGCAGGGGGACGAGCAGTACTTC.

The V and J genes are TRBV3-1 (or the pseudogene TRBV3-2) and TRBJ2-3, with 7 bases lining up with TRBD2. The germline CDR1 and CDR2 sequences are LGHDT and YNNKEL (reference sequence). Germline trimming cut 3 bases from V and 2 bases from J; bases unmatched to any gene: 8. The CDR3 has 16 residues. Here the CDR3 reads CASSHPLGGATDTQYF. CDR3 DNA sequence: TGTGCCAGCAGCCACCCCCTGGGAGGGGCCACAGATACGCAGTATTTT.

The chain has TRBV19 and TRBJ1-1; D is possibly TRBD1 (6 bases). CDR1 is LNHDA and CDR2 is SQIVND in the germline V gene (reference sequence). V was pared by 7 bases and J by 1 base, with 16 bases between. The CDR3 is 15 residues long. The CDR3 reads CASNQYLDRNTEAFF. CDR3 nucleotide sequence: TGTGCCAGTAACCAGTATTTGGACAGGAACACTGAAGCTTTCTTT. The full variable domain, with the rest looked up from reference TRBV19 and TRBJ1-1, is DGGITQSPKYLFRKEGQNVTLSCEQNLNHDAMYWYRQDPGQGLRLIYYSQIVNDFQKGDIAEGYSVSREKKESFPLTVTSAQKNPTAFYLCASNQYLDRNTEAFFGQGTRLTVV.

This sequence joins TRBV6-5 and TRBJ2-7, with D maybe TRBD1 (6 bases). This CDR3 is built from 15 residues. The V and J ends lost 2 bases and 3 bases respectively, with 14 bases between them. Germline V lookup: CDR1 MNHEY, CDR2 SVGAGI. The CDR3 loop is CASSYAGRGLYEQYF. In nucleotides, the CDR3 is TGTGCCAGCAGTTACGCTGGCAGGGGTCTCTACGAGCAGTACTTC.

This clone was recorded only once. A much larger clone is a single base away; this may be a read error. The same CDR3 is also encoded by other DNA sequences in this sample. This chain connects TRBV6-1 to TRBJ1-5; no definite D call. Germline assignment: CDR1 MNHNS and CDR2 SASEGT. This CDR3 contains 13 residues. The V end was cut by 2 bases, the J end by 3 bases, with 5 bases between. The CDR3, as DNA: TGTGCCAGCAGTGAACAGGTCAATCAGCCCCAGCATTTT. Translating gives CASSEQVNQPQHF.

The CDR3 region is CASSLTGNTEAFF. The DNA for the CDR3 is TGTGCCAGTAGCCTAACAGGAAACACTGAAGCTTTCTTT. J is TRBJ1-1 and V is TRBV19, with D possibly TRBD1 on 5 matching bases. Germline CDR1 and CDR2: LNHDA and SQIVND (reference sequence). This CDR3 has 13 residues. Between the trimmed V and J ends, which lost 6 bases and 2 bases, there was a span of 10 bases. The complete variable domain, with remaining parts taken from reference TRBV19 and TRBJ1-1, reads DGGITQSPKYLFRKEGQNVTLSCEQNLNHDAMYWYRQDPGQGLRLIYYSQIVNDFQKGDIAEGYSVSREKKESFPLTVTSAQKNPTAFYLCASSLTGNTEAFFGQGTRLTVV.

CDR3 in DNA: TGTGCCAGCAGTGAAGTAAGAGGGACAAACACCGGGGAGCTGTTTTTT. It specifies CASSEVRGTNTGELFF. The V gene is TRBV6-1, the J gene TRBJ2-2; a possible D gene is TRBD1 (6 bases). Trimming shortened V by 1 base and J by 2 bases, and 11 bases separated the two germline ends. The CDR3 covers 16 residues. CDR1 MNHNS and CDR2 SASEGT come from the germline V gene.